Given below is one T cell receptor beta chain in context. The V and J ends lost 1 base and 0 bases respectively, with 3 bases between them. The CDR3 covers 13 residues. CDR1 is LGHNA, CDR2 YNFKEQ, per germline. PCR amplification relied on 60 Vbeta primers (plus 13 Jbeta primers). This table comes from immunoSEQ multiplex PCR, and its TCRdb copy is limited to in-frame clones, with some not included. The table has tens of thousands of clones, roughly 70% seen once. This entry comes from a study of cytomegalovirus exposure and HLA in healthy donors. The TCR originated in a man aged 25-45 years in good health and CMV-seronegative. The sample taken for sequencing was PBMCs. The chain combines TRBV4-2 with TRBJ1-1; the D is unclear. For the CDR3, the DNA is TGTGCCAGCAGCCAAGTCTTGAACACTGAAGCTTTCTTT. The encoded protein is CASSQVLNTEAFF.